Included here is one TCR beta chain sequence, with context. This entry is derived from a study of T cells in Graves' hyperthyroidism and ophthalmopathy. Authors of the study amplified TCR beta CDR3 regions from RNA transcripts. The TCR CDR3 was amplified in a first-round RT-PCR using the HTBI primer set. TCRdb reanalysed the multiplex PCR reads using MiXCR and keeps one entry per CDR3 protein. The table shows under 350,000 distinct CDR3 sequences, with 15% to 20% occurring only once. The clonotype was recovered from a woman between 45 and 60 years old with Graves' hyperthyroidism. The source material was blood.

CDR3 nucleotide sequence: TGTGCCAGCAGCTTAGGACTAGAACTCTCCTACGAGCAGTACTTC. It translates to CASSLGLELSYEQYF. The gene calls are TRBV11-1 and TRBJ2-7; weak D call: TRBD2 (6 bases). The germline V gene encodes CDR1 SGHAT and CDR2 FQDESV (reference sequence). This CDR3 has 15 residues. V was cut by 1 base and J by 0 bases, with 10 bases left in between. The full variable domain, with the rest looked up from reference TRBV11-1 and TRBJ2-7, is EAEVAQSPRYKITEKSQAVAFWCDPISGHATLYWYRQILGQGPELLVQFQDESVVDDSQLPKDRFSAERLKGVDSTLKIQPAELGDSAMYLCASSLGLELSYEQYFGPGTRLTVT.